Sequencing of this T cell receptor beta chain was carried out in a study of T cells in Graves' hyperthyroidism and ophthalmopathy (dated by TCRdb to between 2017 and 2020). About the study as a whole: Peripheral blood samples were taken at the time of initial diagnosis, prior to any treatment. Whether ophthalmopathy could be predicted prospectively was tested in an independent validation cohort made up of approximately 19 hyperthyroidism patients plus 17 patients who later progressed to ophthalmopathy. To identify TCR V-J signatures that set the groups apart, the researchers used a discovery cohort of 100 patients, made up of about 44 with Graves' ophthalmopathy and around 58 with stable Graves' hyperthyroidism. After blood sampling, hyperthyroidism patients were treated with methimazole at a starting dose of 30 mg daily, and ophthalmopathy patients were treated with high-dose intravenous methylprednisolone. In addition, the study compared T-cell repertoires in thyroid tissue and in blood from roughly 6 Graves' hyperthyroidism patients. TCR Vbeta CDR3 sequencing of 130 to 150 peripheral blood samples (approximately 44 ophthalmopathy, roughly 74 hyperthyroidism and roughly 17 progressor patients) is reported in the paper. The 85 to 100 discovery patients were divided at random into training and test sets in a 7:3 ratio.

Points the paper makes about the study in general: A 13 V-J signature model separated ophthalmopathy from stable hyperthyroidism, with roughly 88% sensitivity and around 84% specificity in cross-validation and 80%/75% in testing. Blood samples also contained most of the expanded thyroid clonotypes (frequency above 0.001), which suggests that blood repertoires may reflect thyroid immune responses. No statistical method was used to fix the sample size in advance, and group allocation was not hidden from the investigators. In validation, the model predicted progression to ophthalmopathy a median of about 6.8 months before onset, with over 60% sensitivity and nearly 75% specificity.

The germline V gene encodes CDR1 MNHEY and CDR2 SVGEGT. Its CDR3 holds 15 amino acids, cysteine through phenylalanine. Only CDR3 DNA is held: 45 bases, read in frame from base 1. Germline trimming: 4 bases from V, 2 bases from J; junction bases outside gene matches: 8. This clonotype was recorded many times. The antigen it binds to is not known. No much larger clone is present one base from it, and per-base qualities are unavailable. The TCR beta CDR3 regions were amplified from RNA transcripts. The TCR CDR3 was subjected to a first round of RT-PCR using the HTBI primer set and the Qiagen OneStep RT-PCR kit. Libraries were constructed in a second round of multiplex PCR, after which size selection and purification were performed. The libraries were sequenced on an Illumina HiSeq2000 using paired-end 100 bp reads. The original methods were these. SOAPnuke was used to process the raw data, with reads discarded if the reads contained adapters or uncalled bases, had a mean Phred below 15, or lacked an exact constant-primer or identifier match. COPE v1.2.5 was used to merge high-quality paired reads, and clonotypes were defined as unique nucleotide sequences. Clonotypes were aligned to IMGT TRBV, TRBD and TRBJ reference segments using MiTCR v1.1. The analysis included only V-J combinations with a frequency above 0.0001, which together covered over 98% of the repertoires. A TCS score was defined as the ratio between F50 (clonal expansion) and ExV (chaos), using BLOSUM62-based TCRdist between CDR3 peptides within each V-J. Welch's t-statistics and random forest reduced roughly 540 V-J features to 13, which were used in a naive Bayes classifier (R e1071). The public reads were reprocessed in TCRdb via fastp at Q25 and MiXCR, keeping in-frame beta chains. For every CDR3 protein sequence, its rows merge into one entry that carries the most common genes and DNA. The V and J calls shown here were made by TCRdb, not taken from the authors' results. The sample records over 400,000 distinct CDR3 sequences, roughly 14% of which are singletons. The ten biggest clones cover about 13% of the sample.

Ophthalmopathy patients had moderately to severely active disease, Clinical Activity Score of at least 3, NOSPECS grade of at least 4, and duration under 3 months. Patients with uncontrolled infections, other autoimmune diseases, pregnancy or lactation were excluded. Diagnoses relied on clinical symptoms, serum thyroxine and TRAb, thyroid ultrasound and orbital computed tomography. Ficoll-Paque density gradient centrifugation was used to isolate PBMCs from around 10 ml of fresh peripheral blood. Trizol reagent was used to extract total RNA, and RNA quality was then checked on an Agilent 2100 Bioanalyzer.

This TCR derives from a man between 18 and 35 years old with Graves' ophthalmopathy. Sequencing was performed on blood. The chain is assembled from TRBV6-2 or TRBV6-3 and TRBJ2-7; 7 junctional bases match TRBD1. The DNA sequence is as follows: TGTGCCAGCAGTTTCGAACAGGGGAGTACCTACGAGCAGTACTTC. Protein translation: CASSFEQGSTYEQYF.